The next 15 T cell receptor beta chains were all read from a single sample in a study of blood T cell repertoires in COVID-19 (dated by TCRdb to the early 2020s). The library was produced with the immunoSEQ multiplex PCR assay. Drawn from immuneACCESS, this table holds only the in-frame rearrangements with V and J called that TCRdb kept. Clones are partly lost; checked studies trace under half to an unresolved V gene and leave the rest unexplained. The table for this sample lists about 130,000 clones; about four fifths of them were counted only once. About 18% of the sample belongs to the ten largest clones. The sample consisted of peripheral blood. These receptors originate from a man between 25 and 39 years old with COVID-19, enrolled during active disease.

J is TRBJ1-2 and V is TRBV28; 7 bases match TRBD1. Per the germline V gene, CDR1 is MDHEN and CDR2 is SYDVKM. The CDR3 spans 16 residues. The V gene end was trimmed by 2 bases and the J gene end by 6 bases; junction bases not matched to a gene: 12. CDR3 protein: CASSLVTGSGEDGYTF. The CDR3 DNA is TGTGCCAGCAGTTTAGTGACAGGGAGCGGCGAAGATGGCTACACCTTC.

This clone was picked up many times. CDR3 protein: CAWSVLAGGPGELFF. In DNA, the CDR3 is TGTGCCTGGAGTGTACTAGCGGGAGGGCCCGGGGAGCTGTTTTTT. The chain combines TRBV30 with TRBJ2-2, with 13 bases fitting TRBD2. Trimming at V came to 0 bases and at J to 6 bases, leaving 1 base not matched to a gene. The CDR3 spans 15 residues. Germline V lookup: CDR1 GTSNPN, CDR2 SVGIG (reference sequence).

This clone appeared once. The chain carries TRBV6-2 or TRBV6-3 and TRBJ1-2; TRBD1 is a possible D gene (6 bases). CDR3 length: 12 residues. Germline V lookup: CDR1 MNHEY, CDR2 SVGEGT. V gave up 5 bases and J gave up 5 bases, with 9 bases separating them. CDR3 sequence reads: CASSRQAYGYTF. CDR3 in DNA: TGTGCCAGCAGTCGACAGGCTTATGGCTACACCTTC.

The gene calls are TRBV10-3 and TRBJ2-2; maybe TRBD1 (5 bases). Trimming shortened V by 0 bases and J by 3 bases, and 14 bases separated the two germline ends. There are 17 residues in the CDR3. Germline values: CDR1 ENHRY, CDR2 SYGVKD. The CDR3 region has the DNA TGTGCCATCAGTGAGTCAAGCGAAAAGGGGTACACCGGGGAGCTGTTTTTT. The encoded protein is CAISESSEKGYTGELFF.

V gene TRBV2 combines with J gene TRBJ1-6, with D possibly TRBD1 on 6 matching bases. V was pared by 2 bases and J by 11 bases, with 16 bases between. The CDR3 covers 15 residues. Germline values: CDR1 SNHLY, CDR2 FYNNEI. CDR3 in amino acids: CASSERDKRDTPLHF. The CDR3 DNA follows: TGTGCCAGCAGTGAAAGGGACAAGAGGGATACACCCCTCCACTTT.

The chain carries TRBV27 and TRBJ1-5, with TRBD1 as a possible D gene (6 bases). This CDR3 spans 16 amino acids. Looked up from germline, CDR1 is MNHEY and CDR2 is SMNVEV (reference sequence). V lost 3 bases to trimming and J lost 0 bases, with 12 bases between them. This CDR3 is CASSFVGTYSNQPQHF. CDR3 in DNA: TGTGCCAGCAGTTTCGTCGGGACATATAGCAATCAGCCCCAGCATTTT.

The chain couples TRBV23-1 to TRBJ1-1; 8 bases fit TRBD1. TRBV23-1 is placed among ORFs of uncertain function. V shed 4 bases and J 5 bases; nucleotides not matched to a gene: 9. The CDR3 has 15 residues. CDR3 sequence: CASSLGQGRRTEAFF. CDR3 nucleotides: TGCGCCAGCAGTCTAGGACAGGGAAGGAGAACTGAAGCTTTCTTT.

The V and J genes are TRBV9 and TRBJ1-2; no definite D call. CDR3 length equals 13 residues. Germline-derived CDR1 and CDR2 are SGDLS and YYNGEE. V was pared by 4 bases and J by 5 bases, with 12 bases between. CDR3 DNA sequence: TGTGCCAGCAGCCCCCCCGCGGGGTATGGCTACACCTTC. Translated: CASSPPAGYGYTF.

The V call is TRBV14, the J call TRBJ2-7; 7 bases are a match to TRBD1. J lost 2 bases, V lost 1 base, and 5 bases had no gene match. From germline, CDR1 is SGHDN and CDR2 FVKESK. The CDR3 loop spans 15 amino acids. The CDR3 sequence: CASSQGLGQTYEQYF. CDR3 in DNA: TGTGCCAGCAGCCAAGGATTGGGACAGACCTACGAGCAGTACTTC.

The chain has TRBV6-4 and TRBJ2-1, with a weak D call TRBD1 (5 bases). Per germline, CDR1 MRHNA and CDR2 SNTAGT. Trimming removed 2 bases from V and 1 base from J, with 9 bases in between. The CDR3 runs 15 residues. The CDR3 here is CASSDGAESYNEQFF. The CDR3, as DNA: TGTGCCAGCAGTGACGGGGCAGAGTCCTACAATGAGCAGTTCTTC.

The chain joins TRBV3-1 (or the pseudogene TRBV3-2) to TRBJ2-5; 8 bases agree with TRBD2. The J segment lost 4 bases and the V segment lost 1 base, leaving 8 bases of the junction unmatched. The CDR3 spans 16 residues. The germline gives CDR1 LGHDT, CDR2 YNNKEL (reference sequence). CDR3 protein: CASSQGTSTRGETQYF. In DNA, the CDR3 is TGTGCCAGCAGCCAAGGGACTAGCACTCGGGGAGAGACCCAGTACTTC.

The rearrangement uses TRBV6-5 and TRBJ2-7, with D perhaps TRBD1 (5 bases). Germline values: CDR1 MNHEY, CDR2 SVGAGI. The CDR3 loop spans 15 amino acids. The V gene lost 8 bases and the J gene lost 5 bases, with 22 bases spanning the gap. The CDR3 protein is CASLLAWGRVNEQYF. DNA for the CDR3: TGTGCCAGCCTTCTTGCGTGGGGCAGGGTGAACGAGCAGTACTTC.

The chain links TRBV12-3 or TRBV12-4 to TRBJ2-2; no clear D. This CDR3 spans 12 amino acids. V was shortened by 0 bases and J by 14 bases, with 10 bases between the two germline ends. The CDR3 region is CASSLAPGVLFF. The CDR3 DNA follows: TGTGCCAGCAGTTTAGCCCCTGGAGTACTGTTTTTT.

This clone was seen more than once but under ten times. One end of the junction varies from germline; a read error may be responsible. The rearrangement links TRBV13 to TRBJ2-7; no clear D. The CDR3 loop spans 14 amino acids. Germline-derived CDR1 and CDR2 are PRHDT and FYEKMQ (reference sequence). The CDR3 bases are TGTGCCAGCAGCCTAGGAGCTTCTATCTACGAGCAGTACTTC. Its protein is CASSLGASIYEQYF.

CDR3 DNA: TGTGCCAGCAGACGACAGGGCGCCTACGAGCAGTACTTC. This encodes CASRRQGAYEQYF. V and J are TRBV6-5 and TRBJ2-7; 7 nucleotides align to TRBD1. The CDR3 contains 13 residues. Trimming took 6 bases from V and 2 from J; bases not matched to a gene: 4. Germline V gives CDR1 MNHEY, CDR2 SVGAGI.